This TCR beta chain was captured in a study of cytomegalovirus exposure and HLA in healthy donors. Points from the study as a whole: Investigators reported approximately 170 TCR beta chains as tied to cytomegalovirus. Rare TCR sequences predominated, though certain public TCRs were found in many donors.

Use of 60 Vbeta and 13 Jbeta primers characterized the PCR. Some clones are missing from TCRdb's copy, which holds only in-frame ones; the method was immunoSEQ multiplex PCR. In the table there are 110,000 to 150,000 clones, roughly 10% of which are singletons. With regard to this clone: Its antigen is as yet unknown.

CDR3 length: 16 amino acids. V lost 3 bases to trimming and J lost 4 bases, with 15 bases between them. Germline V CDR1 and CDR2: MNHEY, SVGAGI. The source material was PBMCs. The TCR comes from a man between 50 and 59 years old in good health and CMV-seronegative. V is TRBV6-5 and J is TRBJ2-2; weak D call: TRBD2 (6 bases). The DNA for the CDR3 is TGTGCCAGCAGTTATAGTCGCCGGACTACCACCGGGGAGCTGTTTTTT. Its protein is CASSYSRRTTTGELFF.